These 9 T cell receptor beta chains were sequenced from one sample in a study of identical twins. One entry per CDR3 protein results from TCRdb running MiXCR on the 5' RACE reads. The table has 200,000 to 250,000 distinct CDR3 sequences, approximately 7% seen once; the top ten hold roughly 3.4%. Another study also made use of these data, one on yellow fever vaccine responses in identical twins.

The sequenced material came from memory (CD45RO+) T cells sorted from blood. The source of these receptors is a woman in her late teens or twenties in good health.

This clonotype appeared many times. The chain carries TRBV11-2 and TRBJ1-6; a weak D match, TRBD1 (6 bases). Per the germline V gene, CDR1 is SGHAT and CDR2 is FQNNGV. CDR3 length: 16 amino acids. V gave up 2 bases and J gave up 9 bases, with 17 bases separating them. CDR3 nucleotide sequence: TGTGCCAGCAGCTTAATCGGGGGGCTAGAGGGTTCACCCCTCCACTTT. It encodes CASSLIGGLEGSPLHF. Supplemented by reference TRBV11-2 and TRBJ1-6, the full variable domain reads EAGVAQSPRYKIIEKRQSVAFWCNPISGHATLYWYQQILGQGPKLLIQFQNNGVVDDSQLPKDRFSAERLKGVDSTLKIQPAKLEDSAVYLCASSLIGGLEGSPLHFGNGTRLTVT.

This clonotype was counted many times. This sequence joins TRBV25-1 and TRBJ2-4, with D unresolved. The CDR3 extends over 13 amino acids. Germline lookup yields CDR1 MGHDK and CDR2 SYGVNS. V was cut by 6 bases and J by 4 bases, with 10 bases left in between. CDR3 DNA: TGTGCCAGCAGGGGCAGCCAAAAAAACATTCAGTACTTC. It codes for CASRGSQKNIQYF.

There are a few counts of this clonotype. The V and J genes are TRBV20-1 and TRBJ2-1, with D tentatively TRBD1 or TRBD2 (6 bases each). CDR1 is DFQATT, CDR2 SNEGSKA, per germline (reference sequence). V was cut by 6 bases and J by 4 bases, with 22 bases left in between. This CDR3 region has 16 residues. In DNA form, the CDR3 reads TGCAGTGCACCGAGGGGGACGGGAGTAGGATACAATGAGCAGTTCTTC. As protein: CSAPRGTGVGYNEQFF.

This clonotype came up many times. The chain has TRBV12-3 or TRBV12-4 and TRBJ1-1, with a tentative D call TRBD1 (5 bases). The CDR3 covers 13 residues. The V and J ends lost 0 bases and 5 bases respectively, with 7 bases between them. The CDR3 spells CASSLAGGTEAFF. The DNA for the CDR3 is TGTGCCAGCAGTTTAGCGGGGGGAACTGAAGCTTTCTTT.

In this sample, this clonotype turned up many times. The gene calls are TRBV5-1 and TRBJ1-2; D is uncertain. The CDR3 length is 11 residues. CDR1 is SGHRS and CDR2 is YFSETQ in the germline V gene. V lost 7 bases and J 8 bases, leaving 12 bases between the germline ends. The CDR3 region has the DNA TGCGCCAGCGGCGATCTCGGGGGCTACACCTTC. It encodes CASGDLGGYTF.

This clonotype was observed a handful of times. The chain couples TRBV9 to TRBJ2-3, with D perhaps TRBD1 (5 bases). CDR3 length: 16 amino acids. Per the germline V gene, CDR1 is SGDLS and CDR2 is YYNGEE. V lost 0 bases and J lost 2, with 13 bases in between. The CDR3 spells CASSVGPGRVTDTQYF. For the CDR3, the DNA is TGTGCCAGCAGCGTAGGCCCAGGGCGAGTCACAGATACGCAGTATTTT.

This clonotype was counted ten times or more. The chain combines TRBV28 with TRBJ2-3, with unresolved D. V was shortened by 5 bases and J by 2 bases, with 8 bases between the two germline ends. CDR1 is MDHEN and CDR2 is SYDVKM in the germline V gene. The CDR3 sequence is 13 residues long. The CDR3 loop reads CASSPPPTDTQYF. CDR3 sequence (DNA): TGTGCCAGCAGTCCCCCTCCCACAGATACGCAGTATTTT.

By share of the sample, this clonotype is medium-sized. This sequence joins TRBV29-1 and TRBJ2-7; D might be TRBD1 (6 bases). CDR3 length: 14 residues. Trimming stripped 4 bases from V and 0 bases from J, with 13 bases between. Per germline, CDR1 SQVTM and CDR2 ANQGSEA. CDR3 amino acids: CSVVKGQLSYEQYF. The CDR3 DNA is TGCAGCGTTGTAAAGGGACAACTCTCCTACGAGCAGTACTTC.

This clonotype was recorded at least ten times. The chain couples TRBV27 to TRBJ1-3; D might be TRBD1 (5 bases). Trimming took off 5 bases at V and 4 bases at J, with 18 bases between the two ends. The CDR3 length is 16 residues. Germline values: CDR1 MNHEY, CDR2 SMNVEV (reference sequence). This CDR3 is CASSPSTALSGNTIYF. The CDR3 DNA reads TGTGCCAGCAGTCCCTCGACAGCCCTGTCCGGAAACACCATATATTTT.